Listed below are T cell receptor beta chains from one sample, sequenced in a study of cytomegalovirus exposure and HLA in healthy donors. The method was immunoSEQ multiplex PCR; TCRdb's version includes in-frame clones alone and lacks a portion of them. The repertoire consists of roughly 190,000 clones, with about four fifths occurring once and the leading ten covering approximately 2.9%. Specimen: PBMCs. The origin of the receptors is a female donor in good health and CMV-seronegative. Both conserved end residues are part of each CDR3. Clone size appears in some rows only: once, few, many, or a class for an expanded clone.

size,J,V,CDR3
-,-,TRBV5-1,CASSEPGQGTYEQYF
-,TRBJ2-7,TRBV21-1,CASSIDFQTYEQYF
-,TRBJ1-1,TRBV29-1,CSVWTGLNTEAFF
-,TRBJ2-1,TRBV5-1,CASSLTGGGTYNEQFF
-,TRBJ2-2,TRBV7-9,CASSLPPTSGGPWTGELFF
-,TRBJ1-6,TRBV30,CAWSVKGNNSPLHF
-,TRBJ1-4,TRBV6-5,CASSTTGATNEKLFF
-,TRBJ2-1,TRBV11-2,CASSLGGMNEQFF
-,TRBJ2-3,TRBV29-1,CSVGGLAGGPGTDTQYF
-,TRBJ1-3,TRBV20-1,CSAGQGNTIYF
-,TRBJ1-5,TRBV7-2,CASSLGGGTNQPQHF
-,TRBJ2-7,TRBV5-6,CASSTGGTLSYEQYF
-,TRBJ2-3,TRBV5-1,CASSDVTGGLGADTQYF
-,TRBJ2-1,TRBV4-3,CASSQSTGNNEQFF
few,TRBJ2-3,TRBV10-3,CAIKPGLAGADTQYF
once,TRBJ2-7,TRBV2,CASSRDTSYEQYF
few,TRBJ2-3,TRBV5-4,CASRRDYPTDTQYF
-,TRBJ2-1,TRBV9,CASSAGTSDEQFF
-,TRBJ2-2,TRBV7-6,CASSSTGNGELFF
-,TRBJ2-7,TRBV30,CAWSPPYGQGHEQYF
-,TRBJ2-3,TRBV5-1,CASSRVADHTDTQYF
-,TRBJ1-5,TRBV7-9,CASSFPGAGNQPQHF
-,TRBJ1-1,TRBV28,CASSFHTPTLGGTEAFF
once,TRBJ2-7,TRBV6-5,CASKSATYEQYF
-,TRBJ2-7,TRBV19,CASSIPRTSGRDYEQYF
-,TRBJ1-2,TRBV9,CASSRPDRGNYGYTF
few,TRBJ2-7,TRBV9,CASSVGSPGDEQYF
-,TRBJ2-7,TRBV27,CASSSWVAGEGEQYF
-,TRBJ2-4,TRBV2,CASRKGEGYKNIQYF
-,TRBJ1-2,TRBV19,CASSSTGGGYGYTF
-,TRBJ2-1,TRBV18,CASSRLGGSNEQFF
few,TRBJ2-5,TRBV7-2,CASSLGLAGAQETQYF
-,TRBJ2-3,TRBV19,CASSILAADTQYF
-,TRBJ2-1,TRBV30,CAWSTPLARYNEQFF
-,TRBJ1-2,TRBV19,CASSIANRENGYTF